Each of the 5 T cell receptor beta chains below was sequenced from the same sample in a study of T cells after yellow fever vaccination. TCRdb reprocessed the 5' RACE reads with MiXCR, giving one entry per CDR3 protein. The table shows more than 90,000 distinct CDR3 sequences, with approximately 8.4% occurring only once. Sequences were derived from CD8+ T cells sorted from PBMCs, sampled 45 days after the yellow fever booster vaccination. Receptors originate from a man between 25 and 39 years old who received the YFV17D yellow fever vaccine.

This clonotype was seen ten or more times. The chain has TRBV5-6 and TRBJ2-5, with D perhaps TRBD1 or TRBD2 (5 bases each). Germline V CDR1 and CDR2: SGHDT, YYEEEE. The CDR3 has 15 amino acids. V was trimmed by 5 bases and J by 1 base, leaving 15 bases between them. The CDR3 loop reads CASRPGAGIQETQYF. CDR3 DNA: TGTGCCAGCAGACCCGGGGCGGGTATCCAAGAGACCCAGTACTTC.

At least ten counts were recorded for this clonotype. The chain has TRBV7-9 and TRBJ2-7; D gene ambiguous. CDR3 length: 14 amino acids. In germline, CDR1 is SEHNR, CDR2 FQNEAQ (reference sequence). Trimming stripped 5 bases from V and 2 bases from J, with 13 bases between. CDR3 protein: CASSLSGSAYEQYF. CDR3 sequence (DNA): TGTGCCAGCAGCCTTAGTGGGTCAGCCTACGAGCAGTACTTC.

There are many counts of this clonotype. This chain links TRBV7-9 with TRBJ2-7; 9 bases are shared with TRBD2. In germline, CDR1 is SEHNR, CDR2 FQNEAQ (reference sequence). The CDR3 has 13 residues. J lost 4 bases, V lost 5 bases, and 3 bases had no gene match. For the CDR3, the DNA is TGTGCCAGCAGCAGAGCGGGAGGATACGAGCAGTACTTC. This translates into CASSRAGGYEQYF.

This clonotype was counted ten times or more. CDR3: CASSFQGGYTF. The DNA for the CDR3 is TGTGCCAGCAGCTTCCAAGGTGGCTACACCTTC. The chain employs TRBV7-9 and TRBJ1-2; no firm D call. From germline, CDR1 is SEHNR and CDR2 FQNEAQ (reference sequence). This CDR3 has 11 amino acids. With 3 bases removed from V and 7 bases from J, the gap between germline ends came to 6 bases. The full variable domain, completed using reference TRBV7-9 and TRBJ1-2, is DTGVSQNPRHKITKRGQNVTFRCDPISEHNRLYWYRQTLGQGPEFLTYFQNEAQLEKSRLLSDRFSAERPKGSFSTLEIQRTEQGDSAMYLCASSFQGGYTFGSGTRLTVV.

This clonotype was counted many times. This CDR3 is CASSPVAGDYGYTF. CDR3 in DNA: TGTGCCAGCAGCCCCGTGGCAGGGGACTATGGCTACACCTTC. This chain uses TRBV5-5 with TRBJ1-2, with a tentative D call TRBD1 (6 bases). V was pared by 4 bases and J by 3 bases, with 13 bases between. Germline V CDR1 and CDR2: SGHKS, YYEKEE (reference sequence). The CDR3 totals 14 residues. The full variable domain, completed using reference TRBV5-5 and TRBJ1-2, is DAGVTQSPTHLIKTRGQQVTLRCSPISGHKSVSWYQQVLGQGPQFIFQYYEKEERGRGNFPDRFSARQFPNYSSELNVNALLLGDSALYLCASSPVAGDYGYTFGSGTRLTVV.